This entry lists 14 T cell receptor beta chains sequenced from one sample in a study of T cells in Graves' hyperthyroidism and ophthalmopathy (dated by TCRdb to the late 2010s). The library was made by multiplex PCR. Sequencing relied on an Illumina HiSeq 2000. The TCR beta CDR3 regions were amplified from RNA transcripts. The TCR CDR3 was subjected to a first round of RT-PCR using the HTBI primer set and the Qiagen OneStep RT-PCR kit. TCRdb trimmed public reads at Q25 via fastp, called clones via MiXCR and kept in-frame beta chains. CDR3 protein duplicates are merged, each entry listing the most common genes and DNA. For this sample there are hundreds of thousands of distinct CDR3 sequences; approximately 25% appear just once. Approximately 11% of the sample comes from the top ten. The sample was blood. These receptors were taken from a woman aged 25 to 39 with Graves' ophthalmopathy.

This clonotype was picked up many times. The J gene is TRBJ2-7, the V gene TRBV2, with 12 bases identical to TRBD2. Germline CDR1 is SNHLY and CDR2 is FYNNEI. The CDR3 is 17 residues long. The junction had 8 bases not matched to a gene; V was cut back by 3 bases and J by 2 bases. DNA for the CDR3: TGTGCCAGCAGTGACGCCCCGACTAGCGGGGGCCCCTACGAGCAGTACTTC. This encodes CASSDAPTSGGPYEQYF.

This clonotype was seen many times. The CDR3, as DNA: TGCAGTGCTGGACCCGCTAGCGGGGGTACAGAGACCCAGTACTTC. Translation: CSAGPASGGTETQYF. The chain has TRBV20-1 and TRBJ2-5; 10 bases agree with TRBD2. V shed 5 bases, J shed 4 bases, and the junction held 10 bases outside the gene matches. The CDR3 spans 15 residues. Germline values: CDR1 DFQATT, CDR2 SNEGSKA (reference sequence).

The CDR3 sequence is CASSLRQAPYEQYF. In DNA, the CDR3 is TGCGCCAGCAGCCTACGACAGGCACCCTACGAGCAGTACTTC. The chain combines TRBV5-1 with TRBJ2-7; D may be TRBD1 (6 bases). CDR3 length: 14 amino acids. V was trimmed by 4 bases and J by 2 bases, leaving 13 bases between them. CDR1 and CDR2 from the germline V gene are SGHRS and YFSETQ.

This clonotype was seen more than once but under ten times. The CDR3 loop is CASSPLDPPNIQYF. DNA of the CDR3: TGTGCCAGCAGTCCGCTGGACCCCCCGAACATTCAGTACTTC. The chain joins TRBV27 to TRBJ2-4, with D unresolved. The germline V gene encodes CDR1 MNHEY and CDR2 SMNVEV (reference sequence). V gave up 5 bases and J gave up 7 bases, with 15 bases separating them. The CDR3 length is 14 residues.

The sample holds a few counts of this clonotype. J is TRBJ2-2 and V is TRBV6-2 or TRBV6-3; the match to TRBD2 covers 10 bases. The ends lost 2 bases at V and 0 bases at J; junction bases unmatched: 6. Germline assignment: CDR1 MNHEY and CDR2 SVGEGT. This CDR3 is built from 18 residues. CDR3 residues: CASSYTPLAGANTGELFF. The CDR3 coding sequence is TGTGCCAGCAGTTACACCCCTCTAGCGGGGGCGAACACCGGGGAGCTGTTTTTT.

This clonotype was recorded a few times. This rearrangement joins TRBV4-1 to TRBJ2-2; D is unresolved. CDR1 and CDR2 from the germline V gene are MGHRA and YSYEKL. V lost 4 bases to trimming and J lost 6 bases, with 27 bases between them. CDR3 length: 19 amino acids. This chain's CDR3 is CASSPIDRYIDHPAGELFF. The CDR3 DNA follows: TGCGCCAGCAGCCCAATCGATAGGTACATCGATCACCCGGCCGGGGAGCTGTTTTTT.

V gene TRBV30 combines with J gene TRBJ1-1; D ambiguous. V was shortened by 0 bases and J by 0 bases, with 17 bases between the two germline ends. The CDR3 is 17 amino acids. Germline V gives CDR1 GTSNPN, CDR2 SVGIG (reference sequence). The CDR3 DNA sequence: TGTGCCTGGAGTGTGTCAAGGTGGGGTTCCATGAACACTGAAGCTTTCTTT. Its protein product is CAWSVSRWGSMNTEAFF.

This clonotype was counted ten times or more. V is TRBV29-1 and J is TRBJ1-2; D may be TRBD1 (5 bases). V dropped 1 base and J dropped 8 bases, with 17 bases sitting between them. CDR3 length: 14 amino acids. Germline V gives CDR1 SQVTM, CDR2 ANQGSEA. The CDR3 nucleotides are TGCAGCGTTGAAGGTGGATATGGGGGAAACGGCTACACCTTC. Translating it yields CSVEGGYGGNGYTF.

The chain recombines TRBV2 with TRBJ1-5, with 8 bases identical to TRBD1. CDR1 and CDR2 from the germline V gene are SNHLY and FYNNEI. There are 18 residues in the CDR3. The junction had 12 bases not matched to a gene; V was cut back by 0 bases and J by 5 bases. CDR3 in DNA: TGTGCCAGCAGTGAAGCAACATTAGGACAGGGAACTCATCAGCCCCAGCATTTT. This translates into CASSEATLGQGTHQPQHF.

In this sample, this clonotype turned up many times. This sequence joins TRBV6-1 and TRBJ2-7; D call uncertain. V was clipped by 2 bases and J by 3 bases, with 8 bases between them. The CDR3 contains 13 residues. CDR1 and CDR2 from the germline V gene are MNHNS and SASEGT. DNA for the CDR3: TGTGCCAGCAGTGAATTCCGCAGCTACGAGCAGTACTTC. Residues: CASSEFRSYEQYF.

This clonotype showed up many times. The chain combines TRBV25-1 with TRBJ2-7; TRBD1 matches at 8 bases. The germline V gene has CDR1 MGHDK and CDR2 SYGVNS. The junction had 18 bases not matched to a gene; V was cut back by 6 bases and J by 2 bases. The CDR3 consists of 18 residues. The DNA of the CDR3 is TGTGCCAGCAGCCCCCGAGACAGGGGCAAGCAAAGGACCTACGAGCAGTACTTC. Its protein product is CASSPRDRGKQRTYEQYF.

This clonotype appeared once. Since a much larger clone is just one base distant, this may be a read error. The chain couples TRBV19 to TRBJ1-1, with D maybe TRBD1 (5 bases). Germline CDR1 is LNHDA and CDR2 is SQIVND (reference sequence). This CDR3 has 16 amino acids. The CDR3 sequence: CASSISGRGMNTEACF. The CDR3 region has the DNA TGTGCCAGTAGTATCAGCGGACGGGGGATGAACACTGAAGCTTGCTTT. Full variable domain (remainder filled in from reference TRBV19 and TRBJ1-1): DGGITQSPKYLFRKEGQNVTLSCEQNLNHDAMYWYRQDPGQGLRLIYYSQIVNDFQKGDIAEGYSVSREKKESFPLTVTSAQKNPTAFYLCASSISGRGMNTEACFGQGTRLTVV.

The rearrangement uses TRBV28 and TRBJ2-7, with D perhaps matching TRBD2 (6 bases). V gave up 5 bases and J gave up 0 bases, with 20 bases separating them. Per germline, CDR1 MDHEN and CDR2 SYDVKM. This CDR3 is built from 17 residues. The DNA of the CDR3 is TGTGCCAGCAGTCCTCGCTGGCGGGGCGAACTCTCCTACGAGCAGTACTTC. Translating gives CASSPRWRGELSYEQYF.

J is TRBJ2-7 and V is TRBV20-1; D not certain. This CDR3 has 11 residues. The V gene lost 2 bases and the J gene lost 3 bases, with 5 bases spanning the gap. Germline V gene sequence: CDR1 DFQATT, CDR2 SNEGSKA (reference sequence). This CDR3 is CSARQDYEQYF. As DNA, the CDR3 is TGCAGTGCTAGACAGGACTACGAGCAGTACTTC.